This TCR beta chain was profiled in a study of blood T cells in healthy people across ages. Study-wide points: Researchers deemed the diversity estimates from one million T cells underestimates. The donors' CMV status was not determined, possibly confounding changes in expanded clonotypes.

Germline CDR1 reads ENHRY; CDR2 reads SYGVKD. The CDR3 runs 14 residues. V lost 4 bases and J 2 bases, leaving 9 bases between the germline ends. Together with a sample-barcoded 5' primer, a J-beta primer mix was included in a second PCR lasting roughly 6 to 12 cycles. The study obtained at least 3 million CDR3-containing paired-end reads from every sample. From the 5' RACE reads, TCRdb called clonotypes with MiXCR, one entry per CDR3 protein. The sample carries 550,000 to 700,000 distinct CDR3 sequences, 27% recorded once. Of note for this clonotype: The antigen is not known.

This sequence was found in a woman aged 70-85 years in good health. Sequenced: blood. The chain links TRBV10-3 to TRBJ1-5; maybe TRBD1 (6 bases). The CDR3 sequence is CAISGGAGNQPQHF. CDR3 nucleotides: TGTGCCATCAGTGGGGGGGCTGGCAATCAGCCCCAGCATTTT.